A single sample is the source of the 21 T cell receptor beta chains below, sequenced in a study of regulatory T cells in long-lasting Graves disease. CDR3-region Arm-PCR and iRepertoire HTBI primers produced the TCR beta libraries. TCRdb called the multiplex PCR reads again in MiXCR, with one record for every CDR3 protein. The table shows hundreds of thousands of distinct CDR3 sequences, with about 15% occurring only once. Noted time point: newly diagnosed GD, antithyroid drugs for less than 3 months. The TCR library was made from RNA that had been extracted from PBMCs in TRIzol. These records were also assigned to another study, of T cells in Graves' hyperthyroidism and ophthalmopathy.

Source: peripheral blood mononuclear cells (PBMCs), taken at new diagnosis, from a patient treated with antithyroid drugs. The receptor set was obtained from a woman aged 30 to 39 with Graves disease.

This clonotype was seen repeatedly, ten times or more. The J gene is TRBJ2-5, the V gene TRBV28; 8 nucleotides agree with TRBD2. The CDR3 is 16 amino acids. Losses at the gene ends were 5 bases for V and 4 bases for J; bases not matched to a gene: 12. Germline loops: CDR1 MDHEN, CDR2 SYDVKM. DNA of the CDR3: TGTGCCAGCAGTCTCGAGCGGGAGCTGGCCGGAGAGACCCAGTACTTC. It codes for CASSLERELAGETQYF. The whole variable domain, remainder taken from reference TRBV28 and TRBJ2-5, is DVKVTQSSRYLVKRTGEKVFLECVQDMDHENMFWYRQDPGLGLRLIYFSYDVKMKEKGDIPEGYSVSREKKERFSLILESASTNQTSMYLCASSLERELAGETQYFGPGTRLLVL.

This clonotype has a handful of counts. The CDR3 sequence is CSVGGGLSHEQYF. Here the CDR3 DNA reads TGCAGCGTTGGCGGGGGGCTAAGCCACGAGCAGTACTTC. The chain is built from TRBV29-1 and TRBJ2-7; 8 nucleotides agree with TRBD2. Germline-derived CDR1 and CDR2 are SQVTM and ANQGSEA. Losses at the gene ends were 4 bases for V and 5 bases for J; bases not matched to a gene: 7. This CDR3 has 13 residues.

This clonotype occurred many times. The rearrangement joins TRBV2 to TRBJ2-5; tentative D call: TRBD1 (5 bases). The CDR3 covers 14 residues. CDR1 SNHLY and CDR2 FYNNEI come from the germline V gene. The V end lost 2 bases, the J end lost 4 bases, and 11 bases lay between the germline ends. This CDR3 is CASSEQQGAETQYF. CDR3 bases: TGTGCCAGCAGTGAACAGCAGGGCGCAGAGACCCAGTACTTC.

CDR3 in amino acids: CASSQKRGYEQYF. The CDR3 DNA sequence: TGTGCCAGCAGCCAAAAACGGGGGTACGAGCAGTACTTC. The V call is TRBV7-3, the J call TRBJ2-7, with a tentative D call TRBD2 (6 bases). The CDR3 is made up of 13 amino acids. V gave up 5 bases and J gave up 4 bases, with 12 bases separating them. Germline V lookup: CDR1 SGHTA, CDR2 FQGTGA.

This clonotype has a handful of counts. This rearrangement joins TRBV27 to TRBJ2-4; the D call may be TRBD1 or TRBD2 (5 bases each). The germline CDR1 and CDR2 sequences are MNHEY and SMNVEV (reference sequence). CDR3 size: 13 residues. Trimming pared 11 bases from V and 6 bases from J, leaving 17 bases between. CDR3 DNA: TGTGCCTCGGGGCAAACCGCTGTAAACATTCAGTACTTC. Its translation: CASGQTAVNIQYF.

The genes are TRBV27 and TRBJ2-3, with D maybe TRBD2 (5 bases). V was trimmed by 8 bases and J by 1 base, leaving 13 bases between them. Germline V gene sequence: CDR1 MNHEY, CDR2 SMNVEV (reference sequence). The CDR3 has 14 amino acids. CDR3 sequence reads: CASSRGPRTDTQYF. The CDR3 coding sequence is TGTGCCAGCTCCCGGGGTCCGCGCACAGATACGCAGTATTTT.

V usage is TRBV7-8 and J usage is TRBJ2-3; 9 nucleotides align to TRBD2. Germline CDR1 SGHVS, CDR2 FQNEAQ. The CDR3 has 16 residues. V lost 5 bases, J lost 2 bases, and 8 bases stayed unmatched. The CDR3 bases are TGTGCCAGCAGCCCCCTAGCGGGACCCCTCACAGATACGCAGTATTTT. Protein: CASSPLAGPLTDTQYF.

This sequence joins TRBV5-1 and TRBJ2-1; the D gene is possibly TRBD2 (6 bases). Germline values: CDR1 SGHRS, CDR2 YFSETQ. Trimming pared 3 bases from V and 0 bases from J, leaving 13 bases between. The length of the CDR3 is 16 residues. Here the CDR3 DNA reads TGCGCCAGCAGCTCACCGGGACTTAACTCCTACAATGAGCAGTTCTTC. This gives the protein CASSSPGLNSYNEQFF. The complete variable domain, with remaining parts taken from reference TRBV5-1 and TRBJ2-1, reads KAGVTQTPRYLIKTRGQQVTLSCSPISGHRSVSWYQQTPGQGLQFLFEYFSETQRNKGNFPGRFSGRQFSNSRSEMNVSTLELGDSALYLCASSSPGLNSYNEQFFGPGTRLTVL.

The J gene is TRBJ1-5, the V gene TRBV5-4; the D is unclear. The CDR3 runs 13 residues. Germline CDR1 SGHNT, CDR2 YYREEE (reference sequence). V was trimmed by 2 bases and J by 4 bases, leaving 7 bases between them. The CDR3 sequence: CASSFGINQPQHF. CDR3 bases: TGTGCCAGCAGCTTTGGCATTAATCAGCCCCAGCATTTT.

This clonotype was observed at least ten times. The chain employs TRBV7-9 and TRBJ2-3, with a possible D match to TRBD1 (5 bases). The CDR3 runs 15 residues. V was pared by 4 bases and J by 3 bases, with 14 bases between. CDR1 SEHNR and CDR2 FQNEAQ come from the germline V gene (reference sequence). The CDR3 DNA reads as TGTGCCAGCAGCTCTTTTGTTGGGGCAACAGATACGCAGTATTTT. Protein: CASSSFVGATDTQYF.

This clonotype was picked up many times. This chain joins TRBV30 and TRBJ2-1, with 9 bases fitting TRBD2. Germline lookup yields CDR1 GTSNPN and CDR2 SVGIG (reference sequence). CDR3 length: 13 amino acids. Unmatched junction bases numbered 7, after V lost 4 bases and J lost 9 bases. The CDR3 loop reads CAWTSGANIEQFF. CDR3 nucleotides: TGTGCCTGGACTAGCGGGGCCAACATTGAGCAGTTCTTC.

The rearrangement uses TRBV7-2 and TRBJ1-3; D may be TRBD1 (6 bases). V was clipped by 8 bases and J by 0 bases, with 8 bases between them. Germline assignment: CDR1 SGHTA and CDR2 FQGNSA. CDR3 length: 13 amino acids. The CDR3, as DNA: TGTGCCAGCCGACAGGCCTCTGGAAACACCATATATTTT. Protein: CASRQASGNTIYF.

The J gene is TRBJ1-4, the V gene TRBV20-1, with D uncertain. The V gene's germline CDR1 is DFQATT and CDR2 SNEGSKA (reference sequence). V lost 3 bases, J lost 7 bases, and 12 bases lay in between. The CDR3 is 13 residues long. The CDR3 protein is CSAREGVGEKLFF. The CDR3 nucleotides are TGCAGTGCTAGGGAAGGAGTAGGTGAAAAACTGTTTTTT.

This clonotype was seen a few times. Here the CDR3 DNA reads TGTGCCATCAAAGGGGAGGGGGGCACTGAAGCTTTCTTT. Protein product: CAIKGEGGTEAFF. The chain employs TRBV2 and TRBJ1-1; possibly TRBD1 for D (6 bases). CDR3 size: 13 residues. The germline V gene has CDR1 SNHLY and CDR2 FYNNEI. The V gene lost 10 bases and the J gene lost 4 bases, with 16 bases spanning the gap.

Ten or more counts support this clonotype. The chain carries TRBV28 and TRBJ1-3, with no clear D. CDR3 length equals 16 residues. Germline V CDR1 and CDR2: MDHEN, SYDVKM. Between the trimmed V and J ends, which lost 6 bases and 4 bases, there was a span of 19 bases. Here the CDR3 reads CASSLGRRLGGNTIYF. In DNA, the CDR3 is TGTGCCAGCAGCCTAGGACGGAGGCTCGGAGGAAACACCATATATTTT.

A few counts support this clonotype. The CDR3 here is CASSQEETGGTYEQYF. The CDR3 DNA reads as TGTGCCAGCAGCCAAGAGGAGACAGGGGGCACCTACGAGCAGTACTTC. The chain is built from TRBV4-2 and TRBJ2-7; 10 nucleotides align to TRBD1. V lost 0 bases and J lost 2; bases outside the gene matches: 4. The CDR3 is made up of 16 amino acids. CDR1 and CDR2 (germline): LGHNA, YNFKEQ.

Only a few counts were recorded for this clonotype. This sequence joins TRBV6-5 and TRBJ1-2; possibly TRBD1 for D (5 bases). Trimming left V 0 bases short and J 5 bases short, with 7 bases between. Germline V gene lookup returns CDR1 MNHEY and CDR2 SVGAGI. There are 13 residues in the CDR3. The CDR3 DNA sequence: TGTGCCAGCAGTTACTCGGGGGATTATGGCTACACCTTC. Protein product: CASSYSGDYGYTF.

This clonotype appeared a few times. This chain links TRBV7-2 with TRBJ2-7; a weak D match, TRBD1 (6 bases). V gave up 6 bases and J gave up 0 bases, with 9 bases separating them. This CDR3 region has 13 residues. The germline V gene encodes CDR1 SGHTA and CDR2 FQGNSA. In nucleotides, the CDR3 is TGTGCCAGCAGACGGGACAACTCCTACGAGCAGTACTTC. This sequence encodes CASRRDNSYEQYF.

V gene TRBV7-2 combines with J gene TRBJ1-3; 7 nucleotides line up with TRBD1. From germline, CDR1 is SGHTA and CDR2 FQGNSA. V shed 4 bases and J 6 bases; nucleotides not matched to a gene: 6. This CDR3 is 14 amino acids long. Here the CDR3 reads CASSSPGQINTIYF. In DNA form, the CDR3 reads TGTGCCAGCAGCTCCCCGGGACAGATAAACACCATATATTTT.

This clonotype has only a few counts. V is TRBV30 and J is TRBJ2-5, with D possibly being TRBD1 or TRBD2 (7 bases each). Germline values: CDR1 GTSNPN, CDR2 SVGIG (reference sequence). The CDR3 is 15 residues long. In nucleotides, the CDR3 is TGTGGATGGGCAGCACAGGGGCGGGAGTTCGAGACCCAGTACTTC. It translates to CGWAAQGREFETQYF.

The chain couples TRBV18 to TRBJ2-2; D call uncertain. The CDR3 runs to 14 residues. Between the trimmed V and J ends, which lost 6 bases and 1 base, there was a span of 9 bases. CDR1 is KGHSH and CDR2 is LQKENI in the germline V gene. The CDR3, as DNA: TGTGCCAGCTCCCTGACTCAGAACACCGGGGAGCTGTTTTTT. This sequence encodes CASSLTQNTGELFF.